This T cell receptor (beta chain) is from a study of CXCR3-negative and CXCR3-positive naive CD8 T cells. In preparing the TRB cDNA libraries, 5' RACE with UMI labels was used. Using the 5' RACE reads, TCRdb records one entry per CDR3 protein without DNA. Seen in this sample are 7,500 to 9,000 distinct CDR3 sequences; the ten most common clones hold around 1.5%. CD45RO-CCR7+CD27+CD95- cells counted as naive CD8+ T cells. The CDR3 loop spans 13 amino acids. The V gene's germline CDR1 is LNHDA and CDR2 SQIVND (reference sequence). This clonotype originated in a human donor in good health. Some clones in this sample may be carry-over from other donors' samples. The sequencing sample was made of naive CXCR3- CD8+ T cells from blood. Subset reported: CD45RO-CCR7+CD27+CD95- naive CD8+ T cells lacking CXCR3 (TNR3-). The chain is built from TRBV19 and TRBJ2-1. Here the CDR3 reads CASRTRTYNEQFF.